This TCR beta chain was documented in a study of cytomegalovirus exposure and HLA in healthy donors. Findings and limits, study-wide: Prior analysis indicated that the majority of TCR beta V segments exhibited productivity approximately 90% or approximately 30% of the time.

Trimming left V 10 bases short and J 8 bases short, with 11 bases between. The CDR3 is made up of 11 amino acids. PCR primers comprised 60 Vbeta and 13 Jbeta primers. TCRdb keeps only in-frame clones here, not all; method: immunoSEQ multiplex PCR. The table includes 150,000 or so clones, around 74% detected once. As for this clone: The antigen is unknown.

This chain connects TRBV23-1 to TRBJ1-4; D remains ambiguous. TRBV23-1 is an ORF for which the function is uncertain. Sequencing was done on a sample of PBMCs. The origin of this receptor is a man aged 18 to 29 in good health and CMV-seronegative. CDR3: CATLIREKLFF. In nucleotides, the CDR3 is TGCGCCACTCTAATTCGAGAAAAACTGTTTTTT.